These 21 T cell receptor beta chains came from one sample sequenced in a study of T cells expressing NK-cell markers. TCRdb reprocessed the 5' RACE reads and keeps a single row for each CDR3 protein, giving no DNA. Here the sample table reports hundreds of thousands of distinct CDR3 sequences. Sequencing was performed on blood T cells: a sorted CD56 or NKG2C T cell subset, CD4+ or CD8+ T cells, or bulk PBMC T cells (not recorded which). The receptors derive from a woman aged 18 to 75 in good health.

The chain joins TRBV7-2 to TRBJ2-7; TCRdb names TRBD1, which stays unverified in the absence of DNA. Germline V gene lookup returns CDR1 SGHTA and CDR2 FQGNSA. This CDR3 has 14 amino acids. CDR3 sequence reads: CASSSTGTPYEQYF.

This chain links TRBV12-3 or TRBV12-4 with TRBJ1-2. This CDR3 contains 12 residues. The CDR3: CASSLRGSGYTF.

The chain combines TRBV12-3 or TRBV12-4 with TRBJ2-2; TCRdb's D gene call, TRBD1, goes unchecked for lack of DNA. This CDR3 contains 15 residues. The CDR3 loop is CASSFRVSSTGELFF.

The genes are TRBV7-6 and TRBJ1-2. The CDR3 length is 13 residues. Germline CDR1 and CDR2: SGHVS and FNYEAQ. The CDR3 sequence: CASSLRGGGGYTF.

V is TRBV6-1 and J is TRBJ2-5; checking the TCRdb D call of TRBD2 is not possible without DNA. This CDR3 is built from 15 residues. Germline V gene lookup returns CDR1 MNHNS and CDR2 SASEGT. The CDR3 region is CASSTDLARSETQYF.

This chain joins TRBV12-3 or TRBV12-4 and TRBJ1-3; with no DNA, the TCRdb D assignment of TRBD1 cannot be verified. CDR3 length equals 15 residues. CDR3 loop: CATLRDSPTGNTIYF.

The chain joins TRBV5-1 to TRBJ2-5; without DNA, the TCRdb call of TRBD2 cannot be checked. CDR1 and CDR2 from the germline V gene are SGHRS and YFSETQ. This CDR3 contains 16 residues. CDR3 amino acids: CASSYTLAGGQETQYF.

The gene calls are TRBV6-5 and TRBJ2-5; absent DNA, TCRdb's TRBD1 call cannot be checked. In germline, CDR1 is MNHEY, CDR2 SVGAGI. The CDR3 is 15 amino acids. Here the CDR3 reads CASSYSNGPGETQYF.

The chain joins TRBV28 to TRBJ1-3. The germline V gene encodes CDR1 MDHEN and CDR2 SYDVKM. There are 15 residues in the CDR3. CDR3 region: CASSLEALGRNTIYF.

This chain uses TRBV18 with TRBJ1-4; checking the TCRdb D call of TRBD1 is not possible without DNA. The germline V gene encodes CDR1 KGHSH and CDR2 LQKENI. The CDR3 is 15 residues long. The CDR3 reads CASSRGQGSNEKLFF.

The chain links TRBV29-1 to TRBJ2-1; the D call from TCRdb, TRBD1, cannot be confirmed without DNA. CDR3 length equals 15 residues. Looked up from germline, CDR1 is SQVTM and CDR2 is ANQGSEA. CDR3 protein: CSVARDRGLYNEQFF.

This chain uses TRBV16 with TRBJ1-6. Germline loops: CDR1 KGHSY, CDR2 FQNENV. This CDR3 is 17 amino acids long. The CDR3 loop reads CASSQGERSSYNSPLHF.

The V gene is TRBV6-2 or TRBV6-3, the J gene TRBJ2-3; TCRdb indicates TRBD1, and absent DNA this call remains unverified. This CDR3 contains 15 residues. CDR1 and CDR2 from the germline V gene are MNHEY and SVGEGT. This CDR3 reads CASSYSERRGDTQYF.

The V and J genes are TRBV12-3 or TRBV12-4 and TRBJ2-7; TCRdb outputs TRBD1, but without DNA this stays unchecked. The CDR3 contains 14 residues. The CDR3: CASSPGRVNYEQYF.

The chain uses TRBV30 and TRBJ2-5. The germline V gene encodes CDR1 GTSNPN and CDR2 SVGIG (reference sequence). The CDR3 runs 13 residues. The CDR3: CACAQQFGETQYF.

This chain links TRBV6-2 or TRBV6-3 with TRBJ1-5; TCRdb designates TRBD1, a call that cannot be tested without DNA. Germline-derived CDR1 and CDR2 are MNHEY and SVGEGT. The CDR3 consists of 15 residues. CDR3 region: CASSPAGTVYQPQHF.

This chain connects TRBV5-1 to TRBJ2-5; without DNA, the TCRdb call of TRBD1 cannot be checked. Per germline, CDR1 SGHRS and CDR2 YFSETQ. The CDR3 loop spans 13 amino acids. The CDR3 loop reads CASSWTGGETQYF.

The chain recombines TRBV5-4 with TRBJ2-7. The CDR3 spans 12 residues. Germline assignment: CDR1 SGHNT and CDR2 YYREEE (reference sequence). The CDR3 reads CASSLQNYEQYF.

The J gene is TRBJ2-6, the V gene TRBV6-1; TCRdb proposes TRBD1, but this gene call is untestable without DNA. Germline V CDR1 and CDR2: MNHNS, SASEGT. This CDR3 has 16 amino acids. This CDR3 reads CASRAGGWAGANVLTF.

The chain uses TRBV29-1 and TRBJ2-7; TCRdb reports TRBD2, a call that lacks DNA to check it against. Germline V lookup: CDR1 SQVTM, CDR2 ANQGSEA. The CDR3 is made up of 11 amino acids. This chain's CDR3 is CSVDGPDEQYF.

The chain has TRBV3-1 and TRBJ2-1; TCRdb's D gene call, TRBD2, goes unchecked for lack of DNA. The CDR3 runs 16 residues. Germline V gene sequence: CDR1 LGHDT, CDR2 YNNKEL (reference sequence). This CDR3 is CASSQVGREGRNEQFF.